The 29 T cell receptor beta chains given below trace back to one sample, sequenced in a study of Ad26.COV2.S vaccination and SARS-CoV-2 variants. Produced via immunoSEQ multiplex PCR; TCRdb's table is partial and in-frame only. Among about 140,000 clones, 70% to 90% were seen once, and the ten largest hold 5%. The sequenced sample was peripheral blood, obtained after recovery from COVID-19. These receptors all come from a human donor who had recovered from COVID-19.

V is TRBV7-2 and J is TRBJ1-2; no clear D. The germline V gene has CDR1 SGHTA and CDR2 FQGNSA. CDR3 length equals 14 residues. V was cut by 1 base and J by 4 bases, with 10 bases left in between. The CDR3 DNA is TGTGCCAGCAGCTTAGAGGCAAATGGCTATGGCTACACCTTC. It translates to CASSLEANGYGYTF.

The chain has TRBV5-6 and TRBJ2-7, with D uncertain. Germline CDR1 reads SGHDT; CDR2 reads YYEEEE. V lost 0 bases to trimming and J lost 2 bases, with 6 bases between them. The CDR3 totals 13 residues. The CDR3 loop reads CASSLGEAYEQYF. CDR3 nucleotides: TGTGCCAGCAGCTTGGGGGAAGCCTACGAGCAGTACTTC. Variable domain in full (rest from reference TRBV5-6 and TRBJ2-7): DAGVTQSPTHLIKTRGQQVTLRCSPKSGHDTVSWYQQALGQGPQFIFQYYEEEERQRGNFPDRFSGHQFPNYSSELNVNALLLGDSALYLCASSLGEAYEQYFGPGTRLTVT.

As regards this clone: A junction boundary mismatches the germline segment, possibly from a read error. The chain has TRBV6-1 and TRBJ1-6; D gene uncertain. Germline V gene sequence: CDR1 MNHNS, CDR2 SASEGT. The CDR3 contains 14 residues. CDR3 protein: CAGSEGRKNSPLHF. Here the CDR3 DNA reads TGTGCCGGCAGTGAAGGCAGGAAAAATTCACCCCTCCACTTT.

The CDR3: CASSEAFRRSGGTIYF. The CDR3 bases are TGTGCCAGCAGTGAAGCATTCCGGAGATCCGGGGGCACCATATATTTT. The chain combines TRBV6-1 with TRBJ1-3; tentatively, D is TRBD1 (5 bases). Germline CDR1 is MNHNS and CDR2 is SASEGT. Trimming shortened V by 0 bases and J by 9 bases, and 18 bases separated the two germline ends. This CDR3 has 16 residues.

For the CDR3, the DNA is TGCGCCAGCAGCTTGGACAGCACCTATTCACCCCTCCACTTT. It codes for CASSLDSTYSPLHF. The chain recombines TRBV5-1 with TRBJ1-6; D ambiguous. V shed 0 bases and J shed 8 bases, with 9 bases lying between them. The length of the CDR3 is 14 residues. CDR1 and CDR2 from the germline V gene are SGHRS and YFSETQ.

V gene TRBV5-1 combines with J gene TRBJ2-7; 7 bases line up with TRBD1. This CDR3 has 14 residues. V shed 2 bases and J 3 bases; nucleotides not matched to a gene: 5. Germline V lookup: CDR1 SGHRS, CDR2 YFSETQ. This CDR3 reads CASSLDRAGYEQYF. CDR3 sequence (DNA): TGCGCCAGCAGCTTAGACAGGGCCGGCTACGAGCAGTACTTC.

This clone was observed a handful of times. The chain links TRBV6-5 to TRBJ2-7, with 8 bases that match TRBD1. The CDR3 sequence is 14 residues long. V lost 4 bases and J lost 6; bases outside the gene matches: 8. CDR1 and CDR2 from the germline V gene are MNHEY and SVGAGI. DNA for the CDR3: TGTGCCAGCAGTTCCTCCGGGACAGGCGGCGAGCAGTACTTC. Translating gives CASSSSGTGGEQYF.

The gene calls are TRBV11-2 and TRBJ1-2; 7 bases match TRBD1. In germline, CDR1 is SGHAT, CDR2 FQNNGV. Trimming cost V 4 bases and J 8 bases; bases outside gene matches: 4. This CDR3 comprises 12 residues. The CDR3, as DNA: TGTGCCAGCAGCTACGACAGGGACGGCTACACCTTC. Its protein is CASSYDRDGYTF.

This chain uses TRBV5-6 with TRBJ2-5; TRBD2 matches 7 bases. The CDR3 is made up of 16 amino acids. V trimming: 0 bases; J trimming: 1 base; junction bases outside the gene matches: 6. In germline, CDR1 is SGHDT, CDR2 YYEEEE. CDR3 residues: CASSLGWTGGQETQYF. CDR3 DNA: TGTGCCAGCAGCTTGGGTTGGACGGGGGGCCAAGAGACCCAGTACTTC.

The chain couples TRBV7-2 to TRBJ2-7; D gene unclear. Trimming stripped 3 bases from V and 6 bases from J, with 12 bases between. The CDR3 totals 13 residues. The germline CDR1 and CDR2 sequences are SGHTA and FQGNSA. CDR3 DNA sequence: TGTGCCAGCAGCTTCTTGAGACCGGGCGAGCAGTACTTC. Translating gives CASSFLRPGEQYF.

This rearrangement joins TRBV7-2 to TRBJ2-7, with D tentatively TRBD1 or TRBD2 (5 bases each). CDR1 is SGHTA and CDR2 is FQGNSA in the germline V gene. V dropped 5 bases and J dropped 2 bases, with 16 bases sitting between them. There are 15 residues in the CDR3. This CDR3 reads CASSPDRGVAYEQYF. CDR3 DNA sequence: TGTGCCAGCAGCCCCGACCGAGGGGTGGCCTACGAGCAGTACTTC.

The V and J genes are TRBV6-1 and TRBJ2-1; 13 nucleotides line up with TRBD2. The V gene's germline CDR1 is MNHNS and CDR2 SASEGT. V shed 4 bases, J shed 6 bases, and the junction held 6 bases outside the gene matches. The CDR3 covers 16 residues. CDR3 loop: CASSVGTSGVVNEQFF. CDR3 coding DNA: TGTGCCAGCAGTGTCGGGACTAGCGGGGTGGTCAATGAGCAGTTCTTC.

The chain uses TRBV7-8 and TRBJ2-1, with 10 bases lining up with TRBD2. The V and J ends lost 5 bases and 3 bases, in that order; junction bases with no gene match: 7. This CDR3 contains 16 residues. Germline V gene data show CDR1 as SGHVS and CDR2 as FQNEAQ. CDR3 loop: CASSVMLAGDYNEQFF. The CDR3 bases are TGTGCCAGCAGCGTTATGCTAGCGGGGGACTACAATGAGCAGTTCTTC.

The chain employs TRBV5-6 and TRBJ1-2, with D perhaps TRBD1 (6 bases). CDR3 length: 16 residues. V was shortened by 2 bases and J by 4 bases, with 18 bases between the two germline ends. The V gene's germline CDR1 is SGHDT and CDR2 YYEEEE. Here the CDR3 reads CASSFSLTGSGYGYTF. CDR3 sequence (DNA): TGTGCCAGCAGCTTCTCATTGACAGGCTCTGGCTATGGCTACACCTTC.

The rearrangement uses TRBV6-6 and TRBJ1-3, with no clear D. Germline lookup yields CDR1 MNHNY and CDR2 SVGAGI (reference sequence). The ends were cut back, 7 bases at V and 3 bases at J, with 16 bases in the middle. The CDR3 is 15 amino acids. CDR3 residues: CASKVDDLYGNTIYF. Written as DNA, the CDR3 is TGTGCCAGCAAGGTTGACGATCTTTATGGAAACACCATATATTTT.

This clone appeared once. CDR3 bases: TGTGCCAGTAAATTTAACACTGAAGCTTTCTTT. Its translation: CASKFNTEAFF. The chain is built from TRBV19 and TRBJ1-1; D ambiguous. Germline V gives CDR1 LNHDA, CDR2 SQIVND (reference sequence). Trimming took 7 bases from V and 2 from J, leaving 5 bases between them. This CDR3 has 11 residues.

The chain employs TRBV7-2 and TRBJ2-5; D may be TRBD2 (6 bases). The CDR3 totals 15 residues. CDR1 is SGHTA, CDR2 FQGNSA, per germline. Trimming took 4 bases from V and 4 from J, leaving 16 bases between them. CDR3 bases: TGTGCCAGCAGCTCGTTGGCAGGAGGGACAGAGACCCAGTACTTC. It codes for CASSSLAGGTETQYF.

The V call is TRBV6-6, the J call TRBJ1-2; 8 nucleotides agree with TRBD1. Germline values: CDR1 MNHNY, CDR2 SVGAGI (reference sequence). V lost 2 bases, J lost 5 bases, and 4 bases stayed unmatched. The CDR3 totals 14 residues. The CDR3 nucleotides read TGTGCCAGCAGTTACAGGACAGGGTGGTATGGCTACACCTTC. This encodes CASSYRTGWYGYTF.

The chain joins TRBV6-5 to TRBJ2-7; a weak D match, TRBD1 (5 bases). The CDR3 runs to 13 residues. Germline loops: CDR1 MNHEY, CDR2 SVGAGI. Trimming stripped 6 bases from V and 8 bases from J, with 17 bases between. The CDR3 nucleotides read TGTGCCAGCAGGGTCTCTACAGGAGAGCAGCAGTACTTC. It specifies CASRVSTGEQQYF.

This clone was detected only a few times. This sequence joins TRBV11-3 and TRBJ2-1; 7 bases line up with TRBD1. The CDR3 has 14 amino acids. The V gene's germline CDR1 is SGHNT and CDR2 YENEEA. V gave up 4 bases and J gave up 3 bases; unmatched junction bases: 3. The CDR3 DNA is TGTGCCAGCAGCTCGGGGACAGACTACAATGAGCAGTTCTTC. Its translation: CASSSGTDYNEQFF.

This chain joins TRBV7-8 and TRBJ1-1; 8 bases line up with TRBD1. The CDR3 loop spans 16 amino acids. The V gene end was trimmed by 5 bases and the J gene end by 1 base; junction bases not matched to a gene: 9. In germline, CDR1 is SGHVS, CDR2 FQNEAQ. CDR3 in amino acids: CASSPRRDRTNTEAFF. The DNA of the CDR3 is TGTGCCAGCAGCCCTAGACGGGACAGGACGAACACTGAAGCTTTCTTT.

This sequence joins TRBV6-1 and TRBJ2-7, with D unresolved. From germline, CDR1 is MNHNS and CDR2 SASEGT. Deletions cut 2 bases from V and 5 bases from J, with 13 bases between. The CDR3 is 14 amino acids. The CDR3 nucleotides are TGTGCCAGCAGTGAACCCCCGGGTGGTGACGAGCAGTACTTC. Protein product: CASSEPPGGDEQYF.

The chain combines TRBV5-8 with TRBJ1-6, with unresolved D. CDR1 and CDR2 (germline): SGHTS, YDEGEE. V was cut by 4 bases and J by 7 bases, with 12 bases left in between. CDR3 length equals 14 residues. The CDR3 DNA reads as TGTGCCAGCAGCCGAACACGGAGAAATTCACCCCTCCACTTT. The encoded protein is CASSRTRRNSPLHF.

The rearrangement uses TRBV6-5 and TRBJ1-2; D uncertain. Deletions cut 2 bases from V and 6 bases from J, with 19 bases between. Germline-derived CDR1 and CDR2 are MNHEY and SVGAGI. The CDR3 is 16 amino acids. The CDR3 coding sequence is TGTGCCAGCAGTTACGTCTCCGTATGGCTGACGGATGGCTACACCTTC. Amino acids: CASSYVSVWLTDGYTF.

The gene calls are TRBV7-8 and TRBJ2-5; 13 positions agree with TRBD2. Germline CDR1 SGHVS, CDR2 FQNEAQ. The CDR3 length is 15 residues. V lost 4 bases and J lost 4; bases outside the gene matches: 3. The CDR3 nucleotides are TGTGCCAGCAGCTCCCGGACTAGCGGGGGAGAGACCCAGTACTTC. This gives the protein CASSSRTSGGETQYF.

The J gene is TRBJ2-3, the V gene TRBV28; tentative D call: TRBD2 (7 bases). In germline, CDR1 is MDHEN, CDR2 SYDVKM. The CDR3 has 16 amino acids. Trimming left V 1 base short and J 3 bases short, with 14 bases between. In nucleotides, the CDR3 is TGTGCCAGCAGTTTATTCGTGGGGGGGGCGACAGATACGCAGTATTTT. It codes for CASSLFVGGATDTQYF.

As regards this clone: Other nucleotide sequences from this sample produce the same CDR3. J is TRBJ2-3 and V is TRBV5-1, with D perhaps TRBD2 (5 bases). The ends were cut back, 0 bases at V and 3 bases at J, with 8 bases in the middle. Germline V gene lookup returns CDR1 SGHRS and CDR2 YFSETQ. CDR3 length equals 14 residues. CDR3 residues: CASSLERETDTQYF. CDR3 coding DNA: TGCGCCAGCAGCTTGGAGAGGGAAACAGATACGCAGTATTTT.

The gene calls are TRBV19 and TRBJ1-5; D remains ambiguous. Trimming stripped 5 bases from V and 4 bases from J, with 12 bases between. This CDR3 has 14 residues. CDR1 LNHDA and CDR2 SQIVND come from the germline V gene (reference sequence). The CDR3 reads CASSPGWRNQPQHF. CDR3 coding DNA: TGTGCCAGTAGTCCCGGATGGAGGAATCAGCCCCAGCATTTT.

The CDR3 DNA is TGTGCCAGCAGCAAGGACGTGTGGGAGTACTTC. Protein sequence: CASSKDVWEYF. This chain connects TRBV21-1 to TRBJ2-7. TRBV21-1 represents a pseudogene. This CDR3 is built from 11 residues.